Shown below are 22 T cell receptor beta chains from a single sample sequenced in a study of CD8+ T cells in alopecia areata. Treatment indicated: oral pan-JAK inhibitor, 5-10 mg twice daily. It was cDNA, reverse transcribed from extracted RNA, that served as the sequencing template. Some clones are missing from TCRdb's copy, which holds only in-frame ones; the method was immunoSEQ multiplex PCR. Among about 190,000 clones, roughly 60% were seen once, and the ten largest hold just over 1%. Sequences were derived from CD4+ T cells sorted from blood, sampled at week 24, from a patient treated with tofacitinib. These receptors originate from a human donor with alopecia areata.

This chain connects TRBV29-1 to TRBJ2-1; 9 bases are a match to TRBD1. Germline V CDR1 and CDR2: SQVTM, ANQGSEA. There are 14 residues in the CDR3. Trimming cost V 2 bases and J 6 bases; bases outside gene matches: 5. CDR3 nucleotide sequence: TGCAGCGTTGAATCGAACAGGGGGCCCAATGAGCAGTTCTTC. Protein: CSVESNRGPNEQFF.

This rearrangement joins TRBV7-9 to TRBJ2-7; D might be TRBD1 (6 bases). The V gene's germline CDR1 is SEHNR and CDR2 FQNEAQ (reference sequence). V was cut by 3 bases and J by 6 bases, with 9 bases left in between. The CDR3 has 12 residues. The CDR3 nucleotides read TGTGCCAGCAGCTTGGGGACACCCGAGCAGTACTTC. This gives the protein CASSLGTPEQYF.

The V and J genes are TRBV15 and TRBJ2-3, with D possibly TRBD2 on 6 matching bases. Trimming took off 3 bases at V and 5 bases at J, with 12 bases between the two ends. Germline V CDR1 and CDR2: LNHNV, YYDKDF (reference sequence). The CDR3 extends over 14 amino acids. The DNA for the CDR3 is TGTGCCACCAGCAGGTCGGGAGAAGGAGATACGCAGTATTTT. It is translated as CATSRSGEGDTQYF.

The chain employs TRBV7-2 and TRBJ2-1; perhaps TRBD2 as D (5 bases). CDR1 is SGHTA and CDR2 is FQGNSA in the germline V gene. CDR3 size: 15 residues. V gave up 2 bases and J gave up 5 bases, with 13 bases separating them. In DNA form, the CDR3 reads TGTGCCAGCAGCTTACTCCGGACTTCAAACAATGAGCAGTTCTTC. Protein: CASSLLRTSNNEQFF. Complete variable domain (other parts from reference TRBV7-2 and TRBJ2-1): GAGVSQSPSNKVTEKGKDVELRCDPISGHTALYWYRQSLGQGLEFLIYFQGNSAPDKSGLPSDRFSAERTGGSVSTLTIQRTQQEDSAVYLCASSLLRTSNNEQFFGPGTRLTVL.

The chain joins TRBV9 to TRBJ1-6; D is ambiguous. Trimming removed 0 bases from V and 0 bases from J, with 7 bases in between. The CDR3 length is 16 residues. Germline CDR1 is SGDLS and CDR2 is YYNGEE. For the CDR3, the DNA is TGTGCCAGCAGCGTAGACGGGAGCTCCTATAATTCACCCCTCCACTTT. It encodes CASSVDGSSYNSPLHF.

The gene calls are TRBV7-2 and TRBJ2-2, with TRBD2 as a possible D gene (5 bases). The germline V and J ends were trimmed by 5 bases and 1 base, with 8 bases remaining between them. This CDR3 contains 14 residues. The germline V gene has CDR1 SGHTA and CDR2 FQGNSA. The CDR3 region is CASSRGWNTGELFF. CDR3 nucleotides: TGTGCCAGCAGCCGAGGGTGGAACACCGGGGAGCTGTTTTTT.

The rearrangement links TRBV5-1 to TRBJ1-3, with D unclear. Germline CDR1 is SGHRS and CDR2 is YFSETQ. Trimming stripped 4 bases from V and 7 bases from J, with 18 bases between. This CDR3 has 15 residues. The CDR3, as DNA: TGCGCCAGCAGCACCGGACTCGAAGGAGGGAACACCATATATTTT. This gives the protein CASSTGLEGGNTIYF.

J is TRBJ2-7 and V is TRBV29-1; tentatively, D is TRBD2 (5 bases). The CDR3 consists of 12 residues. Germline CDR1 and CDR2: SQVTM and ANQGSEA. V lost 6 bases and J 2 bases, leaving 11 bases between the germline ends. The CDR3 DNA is TGCAGCGTGATCCCCGGGACCTACGAGCAGTACTTC. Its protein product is CSVIPGTYEQYF.

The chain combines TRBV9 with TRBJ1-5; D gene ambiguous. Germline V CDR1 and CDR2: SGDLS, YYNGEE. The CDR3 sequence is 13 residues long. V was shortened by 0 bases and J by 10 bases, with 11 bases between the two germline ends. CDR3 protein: CASSVGYQDPQHF. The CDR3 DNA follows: TGTGCCAGCAGCGTAGGTTACCAGGATCCCCAGCATTTT.

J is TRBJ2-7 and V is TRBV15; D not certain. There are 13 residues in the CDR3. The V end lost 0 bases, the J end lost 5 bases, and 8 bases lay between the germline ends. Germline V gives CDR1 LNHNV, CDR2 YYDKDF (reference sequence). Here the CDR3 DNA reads TGTGCCACCAGCAGAGATCCCAAGGACGAGCAGTACTTC. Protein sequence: CATSRDPKDEQYF. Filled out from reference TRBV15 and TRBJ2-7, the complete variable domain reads DAMVIQNPRYQVTQFGKPVTLSCSQTLNHNVMYWYQQKSSQAPKLLFHYYDKDFNNEADTPDNFQSRRPNTSFCFLDIRSPGLGDTAMYLCATSRDPKDEQYFGPGTRLTVT.

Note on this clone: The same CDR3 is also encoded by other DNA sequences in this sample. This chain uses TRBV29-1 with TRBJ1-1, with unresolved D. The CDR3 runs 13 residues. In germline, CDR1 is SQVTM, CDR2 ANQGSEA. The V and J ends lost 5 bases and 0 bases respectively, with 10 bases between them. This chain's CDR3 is CSVSGKMNTEAFF. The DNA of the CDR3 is TGCAGCGTTTCGGGCAAAATGAACACTGAAGCTTTCTTT.

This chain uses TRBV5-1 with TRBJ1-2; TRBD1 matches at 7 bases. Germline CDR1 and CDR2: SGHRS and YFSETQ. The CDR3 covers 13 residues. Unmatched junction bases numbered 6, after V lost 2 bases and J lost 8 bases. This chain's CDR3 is CASSFGQVEGYTF. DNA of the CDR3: TGCGCCAGCAGCTTCGGACAGGTGGAAGGCTACACCTTC.

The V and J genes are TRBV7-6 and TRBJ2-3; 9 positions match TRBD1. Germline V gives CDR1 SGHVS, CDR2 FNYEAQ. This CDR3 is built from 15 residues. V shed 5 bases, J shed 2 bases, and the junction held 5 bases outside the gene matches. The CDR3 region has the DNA TGTGCCAGCAGCCCCCGGACAGGGGCCACAGATACGCAGTATTTT. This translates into CASSPRTGATDTQYF. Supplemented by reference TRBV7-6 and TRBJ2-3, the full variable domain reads GAGVSQSPRYKVTKRGQDVALRCDPISGHVSLYWYRQALGQGPEFLTYFNYEAQQDKSGLPNDRFSAERPEGSISTLTIQRTEQRDSAMYRCASSPRTGATDTQYFGPGTRLTVL.

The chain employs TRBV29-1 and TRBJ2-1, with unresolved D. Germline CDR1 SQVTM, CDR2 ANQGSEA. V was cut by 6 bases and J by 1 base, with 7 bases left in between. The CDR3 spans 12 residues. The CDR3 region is CSVNPSYNEQFF. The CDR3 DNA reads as TGCAGCGTCAATCCTTCCTACAATGAGCAGTTCTTC.

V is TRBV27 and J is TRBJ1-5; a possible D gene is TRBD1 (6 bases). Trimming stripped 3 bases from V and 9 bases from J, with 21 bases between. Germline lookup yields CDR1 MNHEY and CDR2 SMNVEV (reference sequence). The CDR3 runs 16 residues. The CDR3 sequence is CASSFRGRGDGTPQHF. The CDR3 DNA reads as TGTGCCAGCAGTTTTAGGGGGAGGGGGGACGGAACGCCCCAGCATTTT.

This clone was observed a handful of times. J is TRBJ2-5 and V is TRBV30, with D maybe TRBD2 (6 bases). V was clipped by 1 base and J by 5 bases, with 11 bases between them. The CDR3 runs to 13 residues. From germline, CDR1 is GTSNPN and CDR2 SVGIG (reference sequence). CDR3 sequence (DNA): TGTGCCTGGAGTGGTCACAGCGGGGAGACCCAGTACTTC. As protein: CAWSGHSGETQYF.

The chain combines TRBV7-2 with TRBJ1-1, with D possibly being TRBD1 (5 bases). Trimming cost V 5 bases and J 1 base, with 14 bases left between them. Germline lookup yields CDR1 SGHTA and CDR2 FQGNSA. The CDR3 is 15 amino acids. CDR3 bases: TGTGCCAGCAGCGAAGACAGAAACCCGAACACTGAAGCTTTCTTT. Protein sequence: CASSEDRNPNTEAFF.

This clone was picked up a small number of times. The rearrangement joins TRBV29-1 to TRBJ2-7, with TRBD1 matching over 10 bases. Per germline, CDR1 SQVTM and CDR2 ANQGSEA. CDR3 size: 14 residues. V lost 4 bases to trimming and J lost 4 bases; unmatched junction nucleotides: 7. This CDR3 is CSVAGDRGQYEQYF. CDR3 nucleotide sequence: TGCAGCGTTGCGGGCGACAGGGGGCAATACGAGCAGTACTTC.

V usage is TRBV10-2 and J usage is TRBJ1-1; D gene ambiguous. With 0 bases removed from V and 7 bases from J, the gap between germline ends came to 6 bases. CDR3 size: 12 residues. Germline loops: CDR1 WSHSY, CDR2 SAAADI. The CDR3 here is CASSESNLEAFF. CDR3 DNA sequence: TGCGCCAGCAGTGAGTCGAACCTTGAAGCTTTCTTT.

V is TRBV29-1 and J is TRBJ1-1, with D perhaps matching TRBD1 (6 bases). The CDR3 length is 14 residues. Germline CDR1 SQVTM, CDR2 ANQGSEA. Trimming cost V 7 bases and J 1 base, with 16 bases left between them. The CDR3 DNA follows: TGCAGCGCTGCGGGACAAAGTTCGAACACTGAAGCTTTCTTT. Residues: CSAAGQSSNTEAFF.

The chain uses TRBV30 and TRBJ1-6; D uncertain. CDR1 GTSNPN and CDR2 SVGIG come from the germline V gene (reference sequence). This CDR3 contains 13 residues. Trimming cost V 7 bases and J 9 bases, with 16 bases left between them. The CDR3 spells CASNQEARSPLHF. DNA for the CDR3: TGTGCCTCCAACCAAGAGGCTCGTTCACCCCTCCACTTT.

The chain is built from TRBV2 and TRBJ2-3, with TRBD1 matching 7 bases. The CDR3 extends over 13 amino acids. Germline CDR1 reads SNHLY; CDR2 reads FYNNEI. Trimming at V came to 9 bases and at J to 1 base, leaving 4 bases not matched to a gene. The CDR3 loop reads CASGTARTDTQYF. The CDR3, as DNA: TGTGCCAGTGGGACAGCTCGCACAGATACGCAGTATTTT.